This is a list of T cell receptor beta chains from one sample in a study of identical twins. TCRdb fed the 5' RACE reads into MiXCR, producing one record per CDR3 protein. Seen here are 1,800,000 or so distinct CDR3 sequences, roughly a third observed once, and the top ten hold about 0.27%. Sequenced material: cord blood. Source of these receptors: a newborn girl in good health. Each CDR3 is given with its conserved first and last residue. The D gene is left open where the match is weak. Clone size is stated in some rows and not others, as once, few, many or a class when expanded.

J | size | D | V | DNA | CDR3
TRBJ1-2 | once | TRBD1 | TRBV20-1 | TGCAGTGCTAGTGTAAGACAGGGGGTAAACTATGGCTACACCTTC | CSASVRQGVNYGYTF
TRBJ2-3 | once | . | TRBV20-1 | TGCAGTGCTCCTGGCCCTTTCGGAACAGATACGCAGTATTTT | CSAPGPFGTDTQYF
TRBJ2-1 | many | TRBD2 | TRBV7-9 | TGTGCCAGCAGCCTACTAGCGGGAGTCTACAATGAGCAGTTCTTC | CASSLLAGVYNEQFF
TRBJ2-3 | many | TRBD2 | TRBV4-2 | TGTGCCAGCAGCCAAGATCCCCCACTCCGGGGGGGTTTCACAGATACGCAGTATTTT | CASSQDPPLRGGFTDTQYF
TRBJ2-1 | . | . | TRBV12-3/TRBV12-4 | TGTGCCAGCAGTATCCCCGGGGCCCTAAGGGGAAATGAGCAGTTCTTC | CASSIPGALRGNEQFF
TRBJ2-1 | few | . | TRBV24-1 | TGTGCCACCAGTGATTTTCGTGTGGGCACTAGAGGCAATGAGCAGTTCTTC | CATSDFRVGTRGNEQFF
TRBJ1-3 | . | . | TRBV7-9 | TGTGCCAGCAGCTTCAGCCCTGACACCATATATTTT | CASSFSPDTIYF
TRBJ2-4 | . | . | TRBV20-1 | TGCAGTGCTCCTCGAGGCGGAACTGCCAAAAACATTCAGTACTTC | CSAPRGGTAKNIQYF
TRBJ1-5 | . | . | TRBV3-1 | TGTGCCAGCAGCCGCTCGGGACAGCCCCAGCATTTT | CASSRSGQPQHF
TRBJ2-7 | . | . | TRBV6-1 | TGTGCCAGCAGTGAAACCGGGACTTACTCCTACGAGCAGTACTTC | CASSETGTYSYEQYF
TRBJ2-3 | few | TRBD1 | TRBV24-1 | TGTGCCACCAGTGATGCCCCGGGACAGGGGGCCACAGATACGCAGTATTTT | CATSDAPGQGATDTQYF
TRBJ1-1 | . | . | TRBV2 | TGTGCCAGCAGGGGAGGAGGGTTCACTGAAGCTTTCTTT | CASRGGGFTEAFF
TRBJ1-1 | . | . | TRBV3-1 | TGTGCCAGCAGCCAAGTCTTTAGGGGGGGGATGAACACTGAAGCTTTCTTT | CASSQVFRGGMNTEAFF
TRBJ2-7 | . | . | TRBV28 | TGTGCCAGTACGACAGGGAGGGCCTACGAGCAGTACTTC | CASTTGRAYEQYF
TRBJ1-5 | few | . | TRBV12-3/TRBV12-4 | TGTGCCAGCAGTCCTAGCAGCATGGCCAATCAGCCCCAGCATTTT | CASSPSSMANQPQHF
TRBJ2-5 | . | TRBD2 | TRBV5-6 | TGTGCCAGCAGCTTGGTGCGGGGGGCCGGAGAGACCCAGTACTTC | CASSLVRGAGETQYF
TRBJ2-1 | few | TRBD2 | TRBV6-2/TRBV6-3 | TGTGCCAGCAGTTACTTCCTAGCGGGGGGGAACAATGAGCAGTTCTTC | CASSYFLAGGNNEQFF
TRBJ2-1 | few | TRBD2 | TRBV20-1 | TGCAGTGCTACCCTACTAGCGGGCTCCTACAATGAGCAGTTCTTC | CSATLLAGSYNEQFF
TRBJ1-3 | . | . | TRBV5-1 | TGCGCCAGCAGCTTCCTGGGTTTCTCTGGAAACACCATATATTTT | CASSFLGFSGNTIYF
TRBJ2-1 | few | TRBD2 | TRBV2 | TGTGCCAGCAGGGTACTAGCGGGAGGTAACAATGAGCAGTTCTTC | CASRVLAGGNNEQFF
TRBJ2-1 | . | . | TRBV7-9 | TGTGCCAGCGGCGCTGGGGGCTCCTACAATGAGCAGTTCTTC | CASGAGGSYNEQFF
TRBJ1-2 | . | TRBD1 | TRBV7-9 | TGTGCCAGCAGCTCCCTGGGACAGGGGACCCTTTATGGCTACACCTTC | CASSSLGQGTLYGYTF
TRBJ2-4 | . | TRBD2 | TRBV7-2 | TGTGCCAGCAGCCCTCGCCTAGCGGGGGGCTCTAAACTAGCCAAAAACATTCAGTACTTC | CASSPRLAGGSKLAKNIQYF
TRBJ2-1 | . | TRBD2 | TRBV7-6 | TGTGCCAGCAGCTTAGGGACTAGCGGGGTCTTTTACAATGAGCAGTTCTTC | CASSLGTSGVFYNEQFF
TRBJ1-4 | . | . | TRBV5-1 | TGCGCCAGCAGCTTGGGCCTCGGAGCAACTAATGAAAAACTGTTTTTT | CASSLGLGATNEKLFF
TRBJ2-3 | . | TRBD1 | TRBV12-3/TRBV12-4 | TGTGCCAGCGCGGGGACAGGGAGCACAGATACGCAGTATTTT | CASAGTGSTDTQYF
TRBJ2-4 | few | . | TRBV4-1 | TGCGCCAGCAGCCAACGAGAGGGGGGCCGGGACAAAAACATTCAGTACTTC | CASSQREGGRDKNIQYF
TRBJ2-7 | many | . | TRBV5-1 | TGCGCCAGCAGCTGGCCAGGGCGACCCTACGAGCAGTACTTC | CASSWPGRPYEQYF
TRBJ1-1 | . | TRBD1 | TRBV3-1 | TGTGCCAGCAGTAGGACAGGGCGTAATGAAGCTTTCTTT | CASSRTGRNEAFF
TRBJ2-1 | . | . | TRBV15 | TGTGCCACCAGTTATCTACCTGGGACTTCCCTCTACAATGAGCAGTTCTTC | CATSYLPGTSLYNEQFF
TRBJ2-4 | . | . | TRBV4-2 | TGTGCCAGCAGCATTGTGGGGTATGCCAAAAACATTCAGTACTTC | CASSIVGYAKNIQYF